This T cell receptor (beta chain) originates from a study of human T cells and chemical hapten exposure (dated by TCRdb to 2020 to 2023). For context, the study as a whole: For sensitization, 2% DPC in acetone was applied to a 2 cm by 2 cm area of upper inner arm skin. Patients additionally received weekly therapeutic DPC doses to the scalp throughout the roughly 24-week study period. Patch tests used Finn chambers with 0.01% DPC on the upper back, scored after 6 days by International Contact Dermatitis Research Group standards. Blood was sampled from patients pre-sensitization (week 0) and at 2, 6 and about 24 weeks after DPC sensitization. Alopecia areata with under or over 50% scalp involvement, alopecia totalis and alopecia universalis were represented in the patient cohort, which was mostly female. In alopecia patients, the study followed how the peripheral blood TCR repertoire changed in vivo over primary and secondary sensitization to diphenylcyclopropenone (DPC), a hapten. For TCR sequencing, blood came from 25 to 35 alopecia patients at anywhere from one to four time points (pre-sensitization, 2, 6 and 24 weeks). Libraries were pooled for sequencing, and variation in per-sample TCR yields was attributed mainly to small differences in library volumes within the pool.

Libraries were built with RACE. The run used a NextSeq 500. Library preparation attached unique molecular identifiers to individual cDNA molecules for quantitative, reproducible TCR counting. Each blood RNA sample was used to sequence both TCR alpha and TCR beta chains. For the original study's pipeline: A median of roughly 99,000 TCRs per sample was observed, with a range of roughly 23,224 to 750,000. V, J and CDR3 annotation of the TCR reads was carried out using the Decombinator software suite. To make PS versus PT1 abundance plots, every sample was subsampled to the same number of TCRs (28,000). TCRs were defined as expanded if absent before sensitization and observed at least eight times at the 2-week time point. TCRdb cleaned the public reads at Q25 with fastp, built clones with MiXCR and kept in-frame beta chains. CDR3 protein duplicates are merged, each entry listing the most common genes and DNA. TCRdb, rather than the study authors, made the V and J calls. The sample profile shows 95,000 to 150,000 distinct CDR3 sequences; approximately 13% of them were found once. The ten most abundant clones make up around 0.99% of the sample.

CDR3 length: 15 amino acids, cysteine to phenylalanine. The CDR3 DNA has 45 bases and is translated from base 1. The germline V gene gives CDR1 as MNHEY and CDR2 as SVGEGT. V loses 2 bases of germline sequence and J loses 2 bases, and the interval between the two ends is 10 bases. Paper-wide results and their limitations: DPC sensitization did not change the number of TCRs with a frequency above 1 in 1000, and there was no evidence of changes in global repertoire structure. Expanded TCRs formed significantly more large CDR3 similarity clusters than pre-sensitization or healthy control sets, consistent with antigen-driven responses. Because every patient had alopecia, a presumed autoimmune disease, the patients' immune response might differ from that of healthy individuals. After repeated subsampling, changes were observed in the strength of the expansion versus patch-test correlation and in the threshold at which the correlation became significant. The number of PT1 expanded TCRs positively correlated with patch test score, significant at thresholds 8, 16 and 32 but not 4.

The time point label of this sample denotes: patch test 1, 2 weeks after DPC sensitization. Interpreted using the paper, the treatment or condition label stands for: therapeutic diphenylcyclopropenone sensitization with weekly scalp DPC. At each patch-test visit, blood was drawn before the patch test was applied. Patients were considered eligible if aged 18 to 70, diagnosed with alopecia and deemed suitable for DPC therapy, and patients were excluded if pregnant. Total RNA was extracted from unfractionated whole blood collected in Tempus Blood RNA tubes. In this sample, this clonotype turned up many times. Its antigen has not been determined. No much larger clonotype is one base removed from it; base qualities were not supplied.

Specimen: whole blood, collected in connection with sensitization to the hapten diphenylcyclopropenone (DPC). This receptor chain uses TRBV6-2 or TRBV6-3 and TRBJ1-5; the D gene remains uncertain. The sequence was collected from a man younger than 35 with alopecia areata. Some clones in this sample may be carry-over from other donors' samples. CDR3 reads: CASSYLGFGNQPQHF. The DNA reads TGTGCCAGCAGTTACCTGGGGTTCGGCAATCAGCCCCAGCATTTT.